This TCR beta chain was recovered during a study of blood T cell repertoires in COVID-19. On the study more broadly: T cells, B-cell-depleted T cells, or PBMCs provided the cDNA or gDNA that served as material.

TCRdb keeps only in-frame clones here, not all; method: immunoSEQ multiplex PCR. The sample lists some 50,000 clones, 70% to 85% seen once, with 11% to 15% in the top ten. CDR1 KGHSH and CDR2 LQKENI come from the germline V gene. Trimming took 2 bases from V and 3 from J; bases not matched to a gene: 9. The length of the CDR3 is 18 residues. Sequencing was performed on peripheral blood. This clonotype was sampled from a human donor in a cohort sampled during active COVID-19. This chain uses TRBV18 with TRBJ2-6; 8 positions match TRBD1. CDR3: CASSPSGQVLGGANVLTF. Written as DNA, the CDR3 is TGTGCCAGCTCACCATCGGGACAGGTTCTTGGTGGGGCCAACGTCCTGACTTTC.